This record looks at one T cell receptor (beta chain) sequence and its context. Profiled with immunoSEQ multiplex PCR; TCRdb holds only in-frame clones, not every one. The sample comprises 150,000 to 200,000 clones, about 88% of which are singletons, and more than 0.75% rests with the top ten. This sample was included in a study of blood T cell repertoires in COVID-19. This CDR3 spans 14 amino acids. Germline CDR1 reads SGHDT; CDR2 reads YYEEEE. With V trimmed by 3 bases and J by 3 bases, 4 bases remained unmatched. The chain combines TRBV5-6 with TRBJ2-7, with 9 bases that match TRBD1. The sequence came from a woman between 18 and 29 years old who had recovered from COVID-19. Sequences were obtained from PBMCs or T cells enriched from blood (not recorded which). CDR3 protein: CASSSGTGIYEQYF. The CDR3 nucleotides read TGTGCCAGCAGCTCCGGGACAGGGATCTACGAGCAGTACTTC.